The sequence of this T cell receptor (beta chain) was determined in a study of T cell responses to AZD1222 COVID-19 vaccine. Findings and caveats of the study: Unmutated variant regions are reportedly targeted by nearly half of spike-specific TCRs. It should be noted that donors were predominantly white British and more often female, and clonal diversity was possibly underestimated.

As regards this clone: Its antigen is undetermined.

Generated by immunoSEQ multiplex PCR, the TCRdb table keeps only in-frame clones and is missing some. Here the sample spans 80,000 or so clones, about 83% being singletons. The CDR3 is 13 residues long. CDR1 is SGHAT, CDR2 FQNNGV, per germline. V gave up 4 bases and J gave up 6 bases, with 11 bases separating them. The sequence came from an adult who received the MenACWY meningococcal vaccine as a control. This specimen consisted of peripheral blood, obtained 28 days after the second dose of the MenACWY control vaccine. The chain recombines TRBV11-2 with TRBJ2-3; no clear D gene. This CDR3 reads CASSWTPPDTQYF. In DNA, the CDR3 is TGTGCCAGCAGCTGGACCCCCCCCGATACGCAGTATTTT.